This is a list of T cell receptor beta chains from one sample in a study of metastatic and nonmetastatic thyroid tumors. With MiXCR, TCRdb called clones anew from the PCR reads. The sample gives about 92,000 clones, just under 15% of which show up once; around 3.3% is in the top ten. Source material: blood. The source of these receptors is a female donor with papillary thyroid cancer or a benign thyroid nodule (not recorded which). Some clones in this sample may be carry-over from other donors' samples. Each CDR3 is given without its conserved first and last residue. A D gene is named only where the DNA matches it firmly.

TRBV2	.	TRBJ1-1	ASIGVSGPPNTEAF
TRBV3-1	.	TRBJ1-1	ASSQVAGLTEAF
TRBV28	.	TRBJ1-2	ASSASFMRDNYGYT
TRBV2	.	TRBJ2-7	ASTALVAGEEQY
TRBV3-1	.	TRBJ1-5	ASSRTDSNQPQH
TRBV5-8	.	TRBJ2-3	ASRQSTDTQY
TRBV19	.	TRBJ1-3	ASSTTLLAKASY
TRBV28	.	TRBJ2-7	ASSTLEGYEQY
TRBV10-3	.	TRBJ1-1	AISAPQVKGRAF
TRBV28	.	TRBJ2-3	ASSEVRGITDTQY
TRBV12-3/TRBV12-4	.	TRBJ2-7	ASRSSGGNEQY
TRBV6-1	TRBD1	TRBJ2-5	ASSGTGQSQETQY
TRBV24-1	TRBD1	TRBJ2-2	ATSPRQGGTGELF
TRBV5-1	.	TRBJ2-2	ASSYLSRNSWVNTGELF
TRBV20-1	.	TRBJ1-5	SARDRHGGGNQPQH
TRBV6-4	TRBD1	TRBJ1-6	ASSEGQGTSPLH
TRBV12-3/TRBV12-4	.	TRBJ2-7	VSSLSYEQY
TRBV4-2	.	TRBJ1-6	ASSQDSYNSPLH
TRBV29-1	.	TRBJ2-3	SFLGYHTDTQY
TRBV15	TRBD2	TRBJ2-3	ATSYSGISTDTQY
TRBV28	TRBD1	TRBJ2-3	ASSFFLPRDREKRSTDTQY
TRBV6-1	.	TRBJ2-2	ASSEVGGTCELF
TRBV6-1	TRBD2	TRBJ2-1	VSIPTGGTGRNEQF
TRBV19	.	TRBJ1-5	ASSIVTGNQPQH
TRBV2	.	TRBJ2-2	ASSGLRSNTGELF
TRBV7-2	.	TRBJ2-2	ASSLSYGELF
TRBV29-1	.	TRBJ2-2	SVEEGINTGELF
TRBV6-1	TRBD1	TRBJ1-2	ATRRQGKHGYT
TRBV20-1	.	TRBJ1-3	SAQYFPPHSGNTIY
TRBV6-4	TRBD1	TRBJ1-2	ASRNWTGGGNYGYT
TRBV12-3/TRBV12-4	TRBD2	TRBJ2-7	ASSTPGLAGEEQY